The clone carrying this TCR beta chain showed up just a few times. This entry is derived from a study of OX40 agonist ivuxolimab in advanced cancers. Germline assignment: CDR1 SGHTA and CDR2 FQGNSA. This CDR3 region has 14 residues. Trimming shortened V by 5 bases and J by 5 bases, and 15 bases separated the two germline ends. Sequencing used immunoSEQ multiplex PCR; TCRdb keeps in-frame clones, though not all of them. Found here are about 82,000 clones, less than 90% of them singletons; the top ten hold around 0.84%. The sequenced sample was CD4+ or CD8+ T cells sorted from blood, obtained in a trial of the OX40 agonist ivuxolimab. The chain has TRBV7-2 and TRBJ1-2; D call uncertain. The sequence came from an adult with an advanced solid tumor such as melanoma, head and neck, liver or kidney cancer. Here the CDR3 reads CASSHPGGQYGYTF. CDR3 DNA: TGTGCCAGCAGCCATCCAGGTGGCCAGTATGGCTACACCTTC.